This entry is about one T cell receptor (beta chain). Its target is unknown. As handled by the study authors: For papillary thyroid cancer, a distant-metastasis classifier was constructed from CDR3 differences observed across clinicopathological groups. Using MiXCR, TCRdb re-called clones from the PCR reads. TCRdb, not the authors, supplied the V and J calls. The sample shows under 35,000 clones, about 30% of them seen only once. This entry comes from a study of metastatic and nonmetastatic thyroid tumors. Study-wide results and caveats: Versus benign nodules, malignant thyroid tumors reportedly had significantly higher TCR beta diversity, in blood and tumor.

Among the patients, none had received any treatment before thyroid surgery. Trimming removed 3 bases from V and 5 bases from J; junction bases left unmatched: 6. CDR3 length: 15 amino acids. Germline CDR1 MRHNA, CDR2 SNTAGT. The gene calls are TRBV6-4 and TRBJ2-3, with 9 positions matching TRBD2. The sample taken for sequencing was blood. The source is a female donor with papillary thyroid cancer or a benign thyroid nodule (not recorded which). Some clones in this sample may be carry-over from other donors' samples. CDR3 amino acids: CASSDTAGGRDTQYF. Here the CDR3 DNA reads TGTGCCAGCAGTGATACAGCGGGGGGTAGAGATACGCAGTATTTT.